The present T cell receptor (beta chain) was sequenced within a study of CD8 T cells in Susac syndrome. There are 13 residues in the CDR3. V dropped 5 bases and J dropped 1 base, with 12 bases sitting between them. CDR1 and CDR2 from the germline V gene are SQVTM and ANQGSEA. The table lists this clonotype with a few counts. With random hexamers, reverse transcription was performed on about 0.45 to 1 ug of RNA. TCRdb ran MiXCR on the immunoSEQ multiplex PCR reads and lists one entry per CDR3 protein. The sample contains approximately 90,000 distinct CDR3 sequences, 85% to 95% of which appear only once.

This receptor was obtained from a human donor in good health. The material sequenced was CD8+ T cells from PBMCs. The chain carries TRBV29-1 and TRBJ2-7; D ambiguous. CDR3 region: CSVRQSSSYEQYF. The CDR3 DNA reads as TGCAGCGTTCGACAAAGCTCTTCCTACGAGCAGTACTTC.